This TCR beta chain is drawn from a study of T cell responses to AZD1222 COVID-19 vaccine (dated by TCRdb to the early 2020s). About the study as a whole: AZD1222 recipients with second doses at about 4 weeks or about 12 weeks were pooled, because spike-specific TCR depth and breadth did not differ between schedules. Trial participants were enrolled by age into subgroups of 18-55, 56-69 and 70-plus years, and around 140, 26 and 57 TCR-sequenced participants, respectively, were included in these subgroups. TCR sequencing covered 230 or so trial participants: 200 to 220 given two doses of AZD1222 and 26 given two doses of MenACWY control vaccine.

The time point label here, explained by the study, means: baseline before first vaccination. Vaccinee samples were obtained from the UK trials COV001 and COV002, which included a single-blind randomized controlled phase 2/3 trial of AZD1222 (ChAdOx1 nCoV-19) in healthy adults. For TCRbeta chain sequencing, PBMC samples from trial participants were taken at day 0 and at day 28 after the second dose. The CDR3 regions of human TCRbeta chains were analyzed by immunosequencing. The paper's data handling went like this. Repertoire TCRs were checked for matches against a reference library of SARS-CoV-2-specific TCRs that had been generated using the MIRA antigen-specificity platform. Breadth meant the fraction of unique TCRs that were SARS-CoV-2-associated, whereas depth meant the fraction of total T cells that were SARS-CoV-2-associated. Each spike-specific TCR was assigned to its reactive spike region and to a CD4 or CD8 class using the MIRA data. Log10-transformed breadth and depth values were compared by one-way ANOVA with Sidak's multiple comparisons tests. TCRdb mirrors the immuneACCESS table, restricted to in-frame sequences. Some clones are absent from its copies; in checked studies, under half trace to an unresolved V gene, and the reason for the others is unknown. V, J and clone size derive from that table, while D and trimming were established from the DNA sequence. The sample records approximately 130,000 clones, 91% of which are singletons. 5% to 6.5% of the sample is held by the ten biggest clonotypes.

The research as a whole found: Spike-specific TCR breadth and depth rose significantly after two AZD1222 doses compared with day 0 and with MenACWY recipients. Conclusions about previously exposed vaccinees were limited because only six AZD1222 recipients were SARS-CoV-2 seropositive at baseline. Because no samples from the day 14 peak response were available, repertoires could be characterized only after the peak T cell response. The 56-69-year group was small, and its depth increase did not reach significance, likely because of low power. Epitopes outside the regions mutated in the B.1.351 and B.1.1.7 variants were reportedly recognized by nearly half of the unique spike-specific TCRs. The vaccine-associated CD4 TCRs covered the entire spike protein, and the dominant responses fell in regions 160-218 and 743-854. Participants were mostly white British and included more females than males, and it was suggested by the authors that clonal diversity may have been underestimated.

Trimming removed 6 bases from V and 8 bases from J; the gene matches leave 3 bases unexplained. CDR1 and CDR2, looked up from the germline V gene (reference sequence), are LNHDA and SQIVND. Reading from cysteine to phenylalanine, the CDR3 counts 14 amino acids. Only CDR3 DNA remains: 42 bases, in frame from the first base. To note about this clone: The clone's antigen remains unknown. Per-base qualities were not stored, and no clone one base away is much larger.

Sequencing used peripheral blood, obtained on day 0 of AZD1222 vaccination. The V gene is TRBV19 and the J gene is TRBJ2-1; 14 of the junction bases match TRBD2. The TCR originated in an adult in good health. The DNA is TGTGCCAGTAGCCCGGGACTAGCGGGAGATGAGCAGTTCTTC. This encodes CASSPGLAGDEQFF.